This passage covers 16 T cell receptor beta chains from one sample sequenced in a study of blood T cell repertoires in COVID-19. Sequencing was performed with immunoSEQ multiplex PCR; in TCRdb, only in-frame clones are kept and a portion is missing. The table has roughly 240,000 clones, about 79% seen once. Sequenced material: peripheral blood. These TCRs come from a man in his forties or fifties who had recovered from COVID-19.

This chain joins TRBV10-3 and TRBJ2-2; D gene unclear. This CDR3 region has 15 residues. V was trimmed by 7 bases and J by 2 bases, leaving 14 bases between them. Germline V gives CDR1 ENHRY, CDR2 SYGVKD. The CDR3 sequence: CAIIGGTRNTGELFF. CDR3 nucleotides: TGTGCCATCATCGGCGGTACGCGAAACACCGGGGAGCTGTTTTTT.

This chain uses TRBV25-1 with TRBJ1-4, with a possible D match to TRBD1 (5 bases). V was cut by 1 base and J by 3 bases, with 12 bases left in between. The CDR3 is made up of 16 amino acids. Per the germline V gene, CDR1 is MGHDK and CDR2 is SYGVNS. Here the CDR3 reads CASSEFGRGSNEKLFF. CDR3 bases: TGTGCCAGCAGTGAATTTGGTCGGGGGTCTAATGAAAAACTGTTTTTT.

This chain links TRBV6-2 or TRBV6-3 with TRBJ1-1; the D gene is possibly TRBD1 (6 bases). V was clipped by 6 bases and J by 4 bases, with 18 bases between them. Germline V gives CDR1 MNHEY, CDR2 SVGEGT. CDR3 length: 15 residues. CDR3 DNA: TGTGCCAGCAGCCCCCTGCGGGGGCCGGCCACTGAAGCTTTCTTT. Translated: CASSPLRGPATEAFF.

The chain joins TRBV25-1 to TRBJ1-4; D is ambiguous. Between the trimmed V and J ends, which lost 3 bases and 8 bases, there was a span of 10 bases. Looked up from germline, CDR1 is MGHDK and CDR2 is SYGVNS. The CDR3 length is 13 residues. The CDR3 spells CASSDGLREKLFF. CDR3 DNA sequence: TGTGCCAGCAGTGACGGACTTAGGGAAAAACTGTTTTTT.

Only one count was recorded for this clone. The chain employs TRBV2 and TRBJ2-1; 10 bases agree with TRBD2. The CDR3 is 14 residues long. CDR1 SNHLY and CDR2 FYNNEI come from the germline V gene. V trimming: 9 bases; J trimming: 6 bases; junction bases outside the gene matches: 8. In DNA, the CDR3 is TGTGCCAGGGGACCTAGCGGGGGAACCAATGAGCAGTTCTTC. As protein: CARGPSGGTNEQFF.

The rearrangement links TRBV5-5 to TRBJ1-5, with TRBD1 matching 8 bases. V shed 4 bases, J shed 6 bases, and the junction held 3 bases outside the gene matches. CDR3 size: 13 residues. The germline gives CDR1 SGHKS, CDR2 YYEKEE (reference sequence). DNA for the CDR3: TGTGCCAGCAGCCAGGGGGCTGGTCAGCCCCAGCATTTT. Amino acid sequence: CASSQGAGQPQHF.

In DNA form, the CDR3 reads TGTGCAAGTCGCTTAACGACTAGCGGGAGCACCGGGGAGCTGTTTTTT. Amino acids: CASRLTTSGSTGELFF. V usage is TRBV12-2 and J usage is TRBJ2-2; no DNA check was done on the table's D call, TRBD2. TRBV12-2 is a pseudogene segment. This CDR3 is built from 16 residues.

The chain carries TRBV7-2 and TRBJ1-2; 11 bases match TRBD1. Germline trimming cut 5 bases from V and 6 bases from J; bases unmatched to any gene: 17. The CDR3 has 18 residues. The germline CDR1 and CDR2 sequences are SGHTA and FQGNSA. CDR3: CASSPQAGTGGVSDGYTF. The CDR3 nucleotides are TGTGCCAGCAGCCCCCAAGCCGGGACAGGGGGGGTAAGTGATGGCTACACCTTC.

This chain uses TRBV4-1 with TRBJ1-3; D not resolved. Trimming pared 1 base from V and 4 bases from J, leaving 8 bases between. Germline V gives CDR1 MGHRA, CDR2 YSYEKL. The CDR3 covers 14 residues. CDR3 coding DNA: TGCGCCAGCAGCCAAGGTACAGCCGGAAACACCATATATTTT. Protein: CASSQGTAGNTIYF.

The chain recombines TRBV7-2 with TRBJ2-5; 7 bases are a match to TRBD2. This CDR3 spans 15 amino acids. The germline V gene encodes CDR1 SGHTA and CDR2 FQGNSA. V lost 8 bases and J lost 4; bases outside the gene matches: 13. The CDR3 reads CASGQSGRARETQYF. The CDR3 DNA sequence: TGTGCCAGCGGACAATCGGGGAGGGCCAGAGAGACCCAGTACTTC.

The chain links TRBV27 to TRBJ2-3; D might be TRBD2 (6 bases). This CDR3 is built from 15 residues. Germline CDR1 and CDR2: MNHEY and SMNVEV (reference sequence). Trimming pared 3 bases from V and 1 base from J, leaving 11 bases between. CDR3 region: CASSFGDLGTDTQYF. CDR3 nucleotides: TGTGCCAGCAGTTTTGGGGACTTAGGCACAGATACGCAGTATTTT.

The gene calls are TRBV9 and TRBJ2-3, with TRBD2 matching 9 bases. The CDR3 is made up of 17 amino acids. Trimming removed 3 bases from V and 1 base from J; junction bases left unmatched: 9. Germline CDR1 reads SGDLS; CDR2 reads YYNGEE. CDR3 amino acids: CASSASGGTAGTDTQYF. The CDR3 DNA follows: TGTGCCAGCAGCGCGAGCGGGGGGACGGCGGGCACAGATACGCAGTATTTT.

The rearrangement joins TRBV23-1 to TRBJ2-4; 7 nucleotides align to TRBD1. TRBV23-1 is identified as an open reading frame with a role that is uncertain. This CDR3 is built from 19 residues. V was pared by 2 bases and J by 0 bases, with 13 bases of the junction left unmatched. The CDR3 DNA is TGCGCCAGCAGTCAAGTGGGGACAGTTCCTCACCTAGCCAAAAACATTCAGTACTTC. Amino acids: CASSQVGTVPHLAKNIQYF.

This clone came up once. The CDR3 here is CASSPLGLGRDGYTF. The CDR3 coding sequence is TGTGCCAGCAGCCCCCTCGGTCTGGGGAGGGATGGCTACACCTTC. V gene TRBV3-1 (or the pseudogene TRBV3-2) combines with J gene TRBJ1-2; D gene ambiguous. Germline CDR1 is LGHDT and CDR2 is YNNKEL (reference sequence). Trimming removed 4 bases from V and 6 bases from J, with 18 bases in between. This CDR3 is 15 amino acids long.

The V gene is TRBV3-1 (or the pseudogene TRBV3-2), the J gene TRBJ2-7, with 7 bases aligning to TRBD2. Germline V gene sequence: CDR1 LGHDT, CDR2 YNNKEL (reference sequence). The V segment lost 4 bases and the J segment 2 bases; nucleotides outside the gene matches: 5. This CDR3 is 14 amino acids long. The CDR3 coding sequence is TGTGCCAGCAGCCGGGAAAGCGGGGCCTACGAGCAGTACTTC. This sequence encodes CASSRESGAYEQYF.

V gene TRBV7-2 combines with J gene TRBJ1-2, with 9 bases matching TRBD1. CDR1 and CDR2 from the germline V gene are SGHTA and FQGNSA. This CDR3 comprises 14 residues. J gave up 5 bases and V 3 bases, and 4 bases lay outside the gene matches. CDR3 region: CASSFRDRAYGYTF. CDR3 DNA: TGTGCCAGCAGCTTCCGGGACAGGGCGTATGGCTACACCTTC.